The rows below give T cell receptor beta chains drawn from one sample of a study of identical twins. TCRdb passed the 5' RACE reads through MiXCR, listing each CDR3 protein once. The data hold some 760,000 distinct CDR3 sequences, with roughly 18% observed a single time. This sample also appeared in a second study, on T cells expressing NK-cell markers.

The specimen was PBMCs. The source of these receptors is a woman younger than 30 in good health. CDR3s leave out the opening cysteine and the closing phenylalanine or tryptophan. The order of the fields is V gene, clone size, CDR3 protein. Where a row states a size, it is once, few, many or the class of an expanded clone; other rows omit it.

v_gene: TRBV29-1
abundance: many
CDR3aa: SVGDRRNTEAF

v_gene: TRBV5-1
abundance: .
CDR3aa: ASSFDQGTQY

v_gene: TRBV6-5
abundance: few
CDR3aa: ASSYPPGRGAYEQY

v_gene: TRBV7-2
abundance: .
CDR3aa: ASSRDRVNQPQH

v_gene: TRBV6-1
abundance: .
CDR3aa: ASASSGGRTDTQY

v_gene: TRBV10-3
abundance: few
CDR3aa: AISERNSPLH

v_gene: TRBV5-6
abundance: few
CDR3aa: ASSFGQLIHYGYT

v_gene: TRBV4-3
abundance: .
CDR3aa: ASSHQAGYYNEQF

v_gene: TRBV20-1
abundance: .
CDR3aa: SARRSAGGPRYEQY

v_gene: TRBV6-1
abundance: few
CDR3aa: ASRGGGGQPQH

v_gene: TRBV6-2/TRBV6-3
abundance: .
CDR3aa: ASSYSLTRVTGELF

v_gene: TRBV7-2
abundance: few
CDR3aa: ASSLKGSNTYNEQF

v_gene: TRBV5-1
abundance: .
CDR3aa: ASSLFHSSYNEQF

v_gene: TRBV11-1
abundance: .
CDR3aa: ASSWGQKLYEQY